This entry describes one T cell receptor (beta chain). This clone was picked up a small number of times. No antigen is known for it. There are no base qualities to consult, and no much larger clone falls within one base. The entire amount of isolated RNA was reverse transcribed using the High Capacity cDNA Reverse Transcription Kit, so the sequenced TCRB transcripts were expressed ones. Deep immunoSEQ sequencing was performed on naive, central memory and regulatory T cell samples, with an average of about 4 million total reads per sample. After sorted cells were lysed in RLT buffer, RNA was extracted with DNase-treated RNeasy Micro or Mini kits, with the choice depending on cell number. To prevent cross-contamination, each cell subset was processed individually, whereas patient and healthy donor samples were processed jointly. Using the immunoSEQ multiplex PCR, TCRB sequences were amplified from cDNA into 87-bp fragments spanning the CDR3 region. Sequencing of the amplicons was performed on the Illumina HiSeq platform. As for how the authors treated the data: Synthetic template baselines were used to correct PCR bias computationally, reads within Hamming distance 2 were collapsed together, and singletons that could not be merged were discarded. Reads were aligned against IMGT so that V, D and J genes, CDR3 length and insertions or deletions at six rearrangement sites could be assigned. Clonotype counts were normalized to sorted cell number within each subset before computing true diversity and Gini coefficients with the tcR R package. Repertoire sharing was quantified using the overlap coefficient calculated on TCRB nucleotide sequences. TCRdb took over this immuneACCESS table, retaining in-frame rearrangements with V and J assigned. Such tables are incomplete; in checked studies, under half of the missing clones stem from an unresolved V gene, and the remainder is unexplained. The V and J calls and the clone size are those of that table, but D and trimming were determined from the DNA. The sample includes some 360,000 clones, with over 8.5% observed a single time. Of the sample, 0.6% falls within the top ten clones.

The data originate from a study of beta chain features in type 1 diabetes (dated by TCRdb to 2016 to 2019). Turning to the overall study: No differences in mean age, gender distribution, total cell number or subset yield were found between patients and healthy donors. A total of 85 million to 110 million sorted cells were examined across all samples, and RNA yield correlated strongly with the number of cells per subset. In the study, TCRB repertoires of sorted circulating CD4+ T cell subsets from recently diagnosed type 1 diabetes patients were compared with those of matched healthy donors. Regulatory and stem cell-like memory subsets were obtained from only 8 patients and roughly 8 healthy donors, while naive and central memory subsets were obtained from all 30 or so donors.

Spanning cysteine to phenylalanine, the CDR3 consists of 15 amino acids. Only CDR3 DNA remains: 45 bases, in frame from the first base. For CDR1 and CDR2, the germline V gene lists SGHRS and YFSETQ. Trimming accounts for 2 bases at V and 3 bases at J, while the number of junction bases matched to no gene is 8. The investigation overall reported the following: PCR may preferentially amplify shorter templates, but because patient and control samples were amplified and corrected together, any resulting skew would affect both groups equally. The naive, central memory and regulatory TCRB repertoires appeared to resemble one another more closely among patients than among healthy donors. Patients with type 1 diabetes made fewer insertions and deleted more nucleotides at VDJ recombination sites, implying thymic rearrangement abnormalities. Type 1 diabetes patients showed a moderate but significant shortening of TCRB CDR3 length in all four CD4+ subsets. Sequencing cDNA rather than genomic DNA could over-represent highly expressing activated cells, although activation and CD3 levels did not differ between groups. Only small numbers of individuals were included in the HLA sub-analyses, which left unresolved whether HLA type had any influence on TCRB rearrangement.

From each donor, a single peripheral blood sample of roughly 0.11 L on average was drawn into heparinised tubes. A BD FACSAria II was used to sort naive, central memory, regulatory and stem cell-like memory CD4+ T cells with a panel that included CD45RO, CCR7, CD25, CD127, CD95 and CD27. Every sorted population had a purity above 95%. PBMCs were isolated immediately by Lymphoprep density gradient centrifugation and stained directly without culture. So that batch effects would be minimized, each experiment stained and sorted samples in pairs, pairing one healthy donor with one patient. The sequence came from a man aged 25 to 40 with type 1 diabetes. The specimen sequenced was central memory CD4+ T cells from blood. Recombination linked TRBV5-1 to TRBJ2-7; 7 central bases correspond to TRBD2. The DNA sequence follows: TGCGCCAGCAGCTTAACTAGCGATCCCTACTACGAGCAGTACTTC. Its product reads: CASSLTSDPYYEQYF.